This is a list of T cell receptor beta chains from one sample in a study of identical twins. TCRdb reprocessed the 5' RACE reads via MiXCR and lists one record per CDR3 protein. The table shows hundreds of thousands of distinct CDR3 sequences, with around 6.1% occurring only once. Input material: naive T cells sorted from blood. These receptor sequences come from a man younger than 35 in good health. Both conserved end residues are trimmed from each CDR3. The D gene is left open where the match is weak.

D | J | V | CDR3
. | TRBJ2-1 | TRBV11-2 | ASSLEQSPYNEQF
TRBD1 | TRBJ2-6 | TRBV10-3 | AISETLTGAGANVLT
TRBD1 | TRBJ2-3 | TRBV28 | ASSLGQGITDTQY
. | TRBJ1-1 | TRBV20-1 | SAVYRDSSTEAF
TRBD2 | TRBJ2-1 | TRBV7-2 | ASSLATSGRAYEQF
. | TRBJ1-1 | TRBV5-6 | ASSPSSGGTEAF
TRBD1 | TRBJ2-4 | TRBV7-9 | ASSWTGSSIQY
. | TRBJ1-1 | TRBV29-1 | SVGGRMNTEAF
TRBD2 | TRBJ2-3 | TRBV5-1 | ASSLTAGGNSDTQY
. | TRBJ2-2 | TRBV10-3 | AISERDKGYTGELF